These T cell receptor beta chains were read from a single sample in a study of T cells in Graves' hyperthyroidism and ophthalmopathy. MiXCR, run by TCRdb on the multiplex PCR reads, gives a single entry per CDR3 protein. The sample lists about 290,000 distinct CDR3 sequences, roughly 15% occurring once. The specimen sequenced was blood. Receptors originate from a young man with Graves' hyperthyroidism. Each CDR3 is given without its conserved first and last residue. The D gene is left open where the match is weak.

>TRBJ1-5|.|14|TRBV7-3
ASSILTRPYNQPQH
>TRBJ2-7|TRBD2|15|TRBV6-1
ASRRLAGGSSSYEQY
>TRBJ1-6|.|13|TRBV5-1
ASSFGPGRNSPLH
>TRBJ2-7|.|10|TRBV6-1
ASNRPTYEQY
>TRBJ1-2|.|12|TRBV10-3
AISEFVVGNGYT
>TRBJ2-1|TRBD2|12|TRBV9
ASSVVGEGWEQF
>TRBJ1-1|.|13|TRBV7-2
ASSLRASARTEAF
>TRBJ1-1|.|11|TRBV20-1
SVMPRVDTEAF
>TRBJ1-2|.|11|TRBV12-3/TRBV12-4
ASSFQENYGYT
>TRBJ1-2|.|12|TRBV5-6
ASSSRAGFYGYT
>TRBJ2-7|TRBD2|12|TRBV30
AWSRRREGRKQY
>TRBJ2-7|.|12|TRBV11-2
ASSLVAGTYEQY
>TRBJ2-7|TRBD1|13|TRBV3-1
ASSRGSQGAYEQY
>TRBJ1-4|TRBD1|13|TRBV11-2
ASSSGQGAGEKLF
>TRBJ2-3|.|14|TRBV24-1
ATSDYSGVSTDTQY
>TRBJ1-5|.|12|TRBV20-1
SATDGIGNQPQH
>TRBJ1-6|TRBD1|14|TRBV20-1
SATPTYRGADSPLH
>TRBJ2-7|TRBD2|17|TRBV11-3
ASSLILASGLAGNYEQY
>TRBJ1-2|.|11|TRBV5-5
ASSFSDFYGYT
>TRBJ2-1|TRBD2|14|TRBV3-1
ASSQDGGSEGNEQF
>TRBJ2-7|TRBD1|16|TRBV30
AWSPGGTGGSGPYEQY
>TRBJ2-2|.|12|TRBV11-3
ASRSSASTGELF
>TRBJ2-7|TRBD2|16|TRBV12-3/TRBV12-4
ASSPVRGLAGESYEQY
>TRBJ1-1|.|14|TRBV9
ASSAPPADLNTEAF
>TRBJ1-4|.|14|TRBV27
ASSLSSGQTYEKLF
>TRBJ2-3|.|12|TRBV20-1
SARDFTGTDTQY
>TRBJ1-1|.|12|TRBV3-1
ASSQVTGYTEAF
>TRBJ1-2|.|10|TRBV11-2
ASSWGGGDLT
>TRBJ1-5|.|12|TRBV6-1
ASTRSPGNQPQH
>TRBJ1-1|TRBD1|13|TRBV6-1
ASSGSDRVGAEAF
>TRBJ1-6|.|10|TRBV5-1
ASRLVDSPLH
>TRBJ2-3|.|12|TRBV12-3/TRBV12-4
ASSPELSTDTQY